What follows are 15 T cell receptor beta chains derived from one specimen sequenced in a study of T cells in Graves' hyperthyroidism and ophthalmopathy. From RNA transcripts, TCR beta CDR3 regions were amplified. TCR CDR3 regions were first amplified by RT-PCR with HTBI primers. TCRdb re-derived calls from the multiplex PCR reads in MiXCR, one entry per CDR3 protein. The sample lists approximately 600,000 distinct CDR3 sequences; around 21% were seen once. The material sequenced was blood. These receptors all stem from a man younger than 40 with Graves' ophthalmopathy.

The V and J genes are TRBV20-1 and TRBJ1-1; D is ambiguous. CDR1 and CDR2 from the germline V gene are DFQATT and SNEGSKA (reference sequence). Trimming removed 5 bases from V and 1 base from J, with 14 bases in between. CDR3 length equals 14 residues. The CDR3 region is CSALYLTSNTEAFF. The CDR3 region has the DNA TGCAGTGCTCTCTATCTAACTTCGAACACTGAAGCTTTCTTT.

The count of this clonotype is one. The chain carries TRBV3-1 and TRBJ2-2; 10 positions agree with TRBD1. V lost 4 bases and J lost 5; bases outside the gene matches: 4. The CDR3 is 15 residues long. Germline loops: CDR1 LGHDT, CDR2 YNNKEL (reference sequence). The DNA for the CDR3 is TGTGCCAGCAGCCTAAGGACAGGGGGGACCGGGGAGCTGTTTTTT. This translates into CASSLRTGGTGELFF.

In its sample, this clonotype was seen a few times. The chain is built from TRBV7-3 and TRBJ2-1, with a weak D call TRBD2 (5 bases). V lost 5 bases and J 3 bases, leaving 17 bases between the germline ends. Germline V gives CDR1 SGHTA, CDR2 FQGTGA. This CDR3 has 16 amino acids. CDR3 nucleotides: TGTGCCAGCAGCCGAGGGCCCTTGACGGGCTACAATGAGCAGTTCTTC. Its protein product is CASSRGPLTGYNEQFF.

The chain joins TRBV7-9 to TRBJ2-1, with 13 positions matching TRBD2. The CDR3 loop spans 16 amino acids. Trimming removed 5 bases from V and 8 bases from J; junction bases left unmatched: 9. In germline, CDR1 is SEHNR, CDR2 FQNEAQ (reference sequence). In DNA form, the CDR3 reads TGTGCCAGCAGCCCCTGGACTAGCGGGAGTCCCTATGAGCAGTTCTTC. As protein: CASSPWTSGSPYEQFF.

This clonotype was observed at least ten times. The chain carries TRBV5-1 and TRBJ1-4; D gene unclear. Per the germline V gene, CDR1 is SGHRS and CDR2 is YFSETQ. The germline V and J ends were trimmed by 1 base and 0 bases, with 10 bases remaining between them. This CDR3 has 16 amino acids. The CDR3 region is CASSLKDRATNEKLFF. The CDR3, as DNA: TGCGCCAGCAGCTTGAAAGACCGTGCAACTAATGAAAAACTGTTTTTT. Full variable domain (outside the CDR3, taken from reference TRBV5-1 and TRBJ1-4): KAGVTQTPRYLIKTRGQQVTLSCSPISGHRSVSWYQQTPGQGLQFLFEYFSETQRNKGNFPGRFSGRQFSNSRSEMNVSTLELGDSALYLCASSLKDRATNEKLFFGSGTQLSVL.

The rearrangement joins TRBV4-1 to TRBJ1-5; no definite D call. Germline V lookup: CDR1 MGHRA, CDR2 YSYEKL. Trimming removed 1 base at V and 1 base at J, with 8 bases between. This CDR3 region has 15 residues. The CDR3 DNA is TGCGCCAGCAGCCAAGGAGCCACAAGCAATCAGCCCCAGCATTTT. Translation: CASSQGATSNQPQHF.

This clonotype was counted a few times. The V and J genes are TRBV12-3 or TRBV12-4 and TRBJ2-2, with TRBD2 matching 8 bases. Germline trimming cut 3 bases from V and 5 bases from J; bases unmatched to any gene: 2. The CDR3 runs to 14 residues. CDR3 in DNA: TGTGCCAGCAGTTTCACTAGCGGAACCGGGGAGCTGTTTTTT. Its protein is CASSFTSGTGELFF.

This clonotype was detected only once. The CDR3 protein is CASSRIVYEQFF. For the CDR3, the DNA is TGTGCCAGCAGCCGTATAGTCTATGAGCAGTTCTTC. The rearrangement uses TRBV6-2 or TRBV6-3 and TRBJ2-1; D gene unclear. CDR1 is MNHEY and CDR2 is SVGEGT in the germline V gene. The V gene lost 6 bases and the J gene lost 8 bases, with 11 bases spanning the gap. The CDR3 totals 12 residues.

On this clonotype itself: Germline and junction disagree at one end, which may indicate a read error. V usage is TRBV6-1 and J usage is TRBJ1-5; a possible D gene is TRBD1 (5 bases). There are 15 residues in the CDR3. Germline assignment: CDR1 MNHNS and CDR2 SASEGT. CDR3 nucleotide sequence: TGTGACAGCAAACTGGGAGGGGATAGCAATCAGCCCCAGCATTTT. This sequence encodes CDSKLGGDSNQPQHF.

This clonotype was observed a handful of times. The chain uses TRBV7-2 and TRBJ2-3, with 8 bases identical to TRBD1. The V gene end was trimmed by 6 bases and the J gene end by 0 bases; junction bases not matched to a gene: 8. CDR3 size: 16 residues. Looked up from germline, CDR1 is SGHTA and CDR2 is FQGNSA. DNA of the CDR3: TGTGCCAGCAGGGGACTCGGGACAGGTAGCACAGATACGCAGTATTTT. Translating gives CASRGLGTGSTDTQYF.

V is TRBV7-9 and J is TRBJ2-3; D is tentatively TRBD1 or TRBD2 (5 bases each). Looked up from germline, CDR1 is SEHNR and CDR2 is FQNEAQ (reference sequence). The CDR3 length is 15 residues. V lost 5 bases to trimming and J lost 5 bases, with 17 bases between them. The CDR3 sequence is CASSPGTLAKDTQYF. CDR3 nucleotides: TGTGCCAGCAGCCCAGGGACCCTTGCGAAAGATACGCAGTATTTT.

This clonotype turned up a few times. The CDR3 protein is CASSQGNGYTF. CDR3 sequence (DNA): TGTGCCAGCTCACAGGGAAATGGCTACACCTTC. The rearrangement links TRBV27 to TRBJ1-2, with a possible D match to TRBD1 (6 bases). Germline V CDR1 and CDR2: MNHEY, SMNVEV (reference sequence). Trimming took 8 bases from V and 6 from J, leaving 10 bases between them. The CDR3 has 11 residues.

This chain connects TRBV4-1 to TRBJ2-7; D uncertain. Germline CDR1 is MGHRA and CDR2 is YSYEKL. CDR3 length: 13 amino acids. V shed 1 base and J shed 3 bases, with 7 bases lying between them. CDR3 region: CASSQAGYYEQYF. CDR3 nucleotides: TGCGCCAGCAGCCAAGCCGGCTACTACGAGCAGTACTTC.

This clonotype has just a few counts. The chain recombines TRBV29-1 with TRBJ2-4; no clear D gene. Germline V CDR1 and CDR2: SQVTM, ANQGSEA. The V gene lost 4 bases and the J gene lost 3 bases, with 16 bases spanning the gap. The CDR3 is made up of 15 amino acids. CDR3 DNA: TGCAGCGTTGGAGCCGATAGACTGAGCAAAAACATTCAGTACTTC. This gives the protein CSVGADRLSKNIQYF.

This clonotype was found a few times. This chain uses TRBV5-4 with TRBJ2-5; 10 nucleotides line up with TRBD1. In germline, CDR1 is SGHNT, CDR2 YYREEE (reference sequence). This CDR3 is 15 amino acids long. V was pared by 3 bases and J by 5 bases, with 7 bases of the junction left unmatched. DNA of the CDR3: TGTGCCAGCAGCTCCGGGACAGGGGAATACGAGACCCAGTACTTC. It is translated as CASSSGTGEYETQYF.